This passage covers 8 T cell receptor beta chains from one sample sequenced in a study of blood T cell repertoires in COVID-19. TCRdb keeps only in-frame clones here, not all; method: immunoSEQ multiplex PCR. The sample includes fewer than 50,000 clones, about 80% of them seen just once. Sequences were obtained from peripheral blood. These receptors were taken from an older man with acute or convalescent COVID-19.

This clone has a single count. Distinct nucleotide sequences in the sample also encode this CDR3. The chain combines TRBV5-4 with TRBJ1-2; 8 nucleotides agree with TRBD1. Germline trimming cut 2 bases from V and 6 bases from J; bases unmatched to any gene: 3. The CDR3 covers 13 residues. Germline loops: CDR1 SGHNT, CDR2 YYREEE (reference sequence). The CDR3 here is CASSLTGGDGYTF. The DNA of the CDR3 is TGTGCCAGCAGCTTAACAGGGGGAGATGGCTACACCTTC.

In DNA, the CDR3 is TGTGCCAGCAGTTCCGCGTCGTGGAGCGGGGAGCTGTTTTTT. Amino acids: CASSSASWSGELFF. The chain joins TRBV27 to TRBJ2-2, with D unresolved. The CDR3 loop spans 14 amino acids. V lost 4 bases and J 7 bases, leaving 13 bases between the germline ends. Germline V lookup: CDR1 MNHEY, CDR2 SMNVEV (reference sequence).

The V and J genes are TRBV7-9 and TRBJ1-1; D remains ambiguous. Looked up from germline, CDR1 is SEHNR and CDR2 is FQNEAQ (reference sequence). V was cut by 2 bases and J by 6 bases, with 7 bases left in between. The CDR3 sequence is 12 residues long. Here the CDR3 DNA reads TGTGCCAGCAGCTTACGGGTCGCTGAAGCTTTCTTT. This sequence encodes CASSLRVAEAFF.

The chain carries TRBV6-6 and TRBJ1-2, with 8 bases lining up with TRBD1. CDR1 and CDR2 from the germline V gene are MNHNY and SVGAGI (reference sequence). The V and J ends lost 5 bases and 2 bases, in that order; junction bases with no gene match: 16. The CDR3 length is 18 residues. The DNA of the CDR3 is TGTGCCAGCAGTCCCCCGACCGGGACAGGATTCCTCAACTATGGCTACACCTTC. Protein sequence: CASSPPTGTGFLNYGYTF.

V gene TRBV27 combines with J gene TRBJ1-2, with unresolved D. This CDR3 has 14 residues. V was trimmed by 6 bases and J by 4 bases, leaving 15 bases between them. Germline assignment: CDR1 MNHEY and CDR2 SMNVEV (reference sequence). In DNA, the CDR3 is TGTGCCAGCAGCCAACGGGTCCCACCCTATGGCTACACCTTC. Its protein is CASSQRVPPYGYTF.

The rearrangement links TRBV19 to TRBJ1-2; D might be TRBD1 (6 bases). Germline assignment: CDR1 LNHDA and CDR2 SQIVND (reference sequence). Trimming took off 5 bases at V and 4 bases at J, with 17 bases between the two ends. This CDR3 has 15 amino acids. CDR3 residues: CASSSFQTGLYGYTF. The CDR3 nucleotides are TGTGCCAGTAGTTCTTTTCAAACAGGGCTCTATGGCTACACCTTC.

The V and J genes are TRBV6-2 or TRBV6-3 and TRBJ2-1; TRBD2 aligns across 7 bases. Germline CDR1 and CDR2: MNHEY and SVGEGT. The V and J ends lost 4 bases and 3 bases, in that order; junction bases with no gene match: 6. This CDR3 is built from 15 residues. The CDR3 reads CASSFSGVDYNEQFF. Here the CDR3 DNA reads TGTGCCAGCAGTTTCAGCGGGGTGGACTACAATGAGCAGTTCTTC.

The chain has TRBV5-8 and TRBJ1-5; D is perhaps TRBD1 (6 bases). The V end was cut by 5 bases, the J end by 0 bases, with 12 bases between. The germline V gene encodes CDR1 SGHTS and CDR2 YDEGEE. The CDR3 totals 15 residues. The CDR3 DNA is TGTGCCAGCAGTCTCGGACAGTTTAGCAATCAGCCCCAGCATTTT. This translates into CASSLGQFSNQPQHF.